This T cell receptor beta chain was captured in a study of CD8+CD57+ T cells in acquired aplastic anemia. Study-wide background: Quantities of DNA derived from sorted CD4+ and CD8+ cells averaged about 3.2 ug. General study results and limits: Controls did not differ significantly from patients in CD8+ Simpson's diversity.

For sequencing, patients were chosen who had shown expansion of CD8+CD57+ cells by flow cytometry. Germline lookup yields CDR1 LGHDT and CDR2 YNNKEL (reference sequence). The CDR3 loop spans 16 amino acids. V lost 8 bases to trimming and J lost 4 bases, with 23 bases between them. This clonotype has more than one count but fewer than ten. Its antigen is still unknown. Genomic DNA templated the TCR beta VDJ and CDR3 profiling. TCRdb itself ran the reads through MiXCR, one entry per CDR3 protein. The sample includes roughly 170,000 distinct CDR3 sequences, 48% of them seen just once. The J gene is TRBJ1-2, the V gene TRBV3-1, with D maybe TRBD1 (5 bases). Sequenced sample: sorted CD4+, CD8+, or CD8+CD57+ T cells (not recorded which) from PBMCs. This clonotype was obtained from a human donor with aplastic anemia. CDR3 nucleotides: TGTGCCAGCTCACGGCAGGGACTGGGTGTGGGCTATGGCTACACCTTC. It encodes CASSRQGLGVGYGYTF.